A single sample gave rise to the 18 T cell receptor beta chains below, sequenced in a study of technical replicates of blood from a few donors. Using immunoSEQ multiplex PCR, the repertoire was profiled, and TCRdb retains in-frame clones only, with some absent. The sample consists of 55,000 to 80,000 clones, more than 95% of them appearing once. Sequencing was performed on T cells isolated from PBMCs. Source of these receptors: a human donor in good health.

This clone was observed once. The chain couples TRBV5-4 to TRBJ1-2; 7 bases match TRBD1. The V gene's germline CDR1 is SGHNT and CDR2 YYREEE (reference sequence). The length of the CDR3 is 13 residues. V was clipped by 3 bases and J by 7 bases; unmatched bases: 6. The CDR3 loop is CASSSDRVFGYTF. The CDR3 DNA follows: TGTGCCAGCAGCTCCGACAGGGTGTTTGGCTACACCTTC.

The chain recombines TRBV18 with TRBJ1-5; D gene ambiguous. Trimming pared 6 bases from V and 1 base from J, leaving 10 bases between. Germline values: CDR1 KGHSH, CDR2 LQKENI. This CDR3 has 14 residues. The CDR3 nucleotides are TGTGCCAGCTCCTCGGGAGAGAGCAATCAGCCCCAGCATTTT. Its protein is CASSSGESNQPQHF.

V usage is TRBV5-1 and J usage is TRBJ1-1; D remains unclear. The CDR3 is 16 amino acids. V dropped 0 bases and J dropped 4 bases, with 16 bases sitting between them. Germline V gives CDR1 SGHRS, CDR2 YFSETQ. Here the CDR3 reads CASSLVLFRFSTEAFF. CDR3 in DNA: TGCGCCAGCAGCTTGGTACTGTTCCGGTTCTCCACTGAAGCTTTCTTT.

The genes are TRBV6-5 and TRBJ2-1; TRBD2 aligns across 7 bases. Per germline, CDR1 MNHEY and CDR2 SVGAGI. V shed 4 bases and J 10 bases; nucleotides not matched to a gene: 4. The length of the CDR3 is 12 residues. The chain's CDR3 is CASSLASGEQFF. The CDR3 region has the DNA TGTGCCAGCAGTTTGGCTAGCGGAGAGCAGTTCTTC.

The sample holds one count of this clone. J is TRBJ2-5 and V is TRBV7-9; D may be TRBD1 (8 bases). The germline V gene encodes CDR1 SEHNR and CDR2 FQNEAQ (reference sequence). The CDR3 runs 14 residues. Trimming removed 5 bases from V and 5 bases from J, with 15 bases in between. The chain's CDR3 is CASSNRGGGETQYF. In DNA, the CDR3 is TGTGCCAGCAGCAACAGGGGGGGAGGGGAGACCCAGTACTTC.

The count of this clone is one. V gene TRBV30 combines with J gene TRBJ1-2; possible D gene TRBD1, 5 bases. Germline values: CDR1 GTSNPN, CDR2 SVGIG (reference sequence). The CDR3 is 13 amino acids. Trimming removed 4 bases at V and 3 bases at J, with 12 bases between. CDR3 sequence reads: CAWTGISDYGYTF. The CDR3 nucleotides are TGTGCCTGGACAGGGATTTCTGACTATGGCTACACCTTC.

The chain is built from TRBV5-4 and TRBJ1-1, with D possibly being TRBD1 (5 bases). The V gene's germline CDR1 is SGHNT and CDR2 YYREEE (reference sequence). The CDR3 length is 16 residues. The V and J ends lost 1 base and 1 base respectively, with 14 bases between them. The CDR3 region is CASSLTGGLGNTEAFF. The CDR3 DNA is TGTGCCAGCAGCTTGACGGGGGGTCTGGGGAACACTGAAGCTTTCTTT.

The rearrangement links TRBV6-5 to TRBJ2-7; a possible D gene is TRBD2 (5 bases). Between the trimmed V and J ends, which lost 8 bases and 10 bases, there was a span of 15 bases. Germline V lookup: CDR1 MNHEY, CDR2 SVGAGI. The CDR3 runs to 11 residues. The CDR3 spells CASQNGMFQYF. CDR3 bases: TGTGCCAGCCAAAACGGGATGTTCCAGTACTTC.

The rearrangement uses TRBV25-1 and TRBJ2-7; 8 bases align to TRBD1. The germline gives CDR1 MGHDK, CDR2 SYGVNS. The CDR3 covers 15 residues. With 5 bases clipped from V and 3 bases from J, the junction kept 9 bases outside the gene matches. CDR3 loop: CASSRPGTGGYEQYF. CDR3 in DNA: TGTGCCAGCAGTAGACCGGGGACAGGAGGCTACGAGCAGTACTTC.

This chain links TRBV6-5 with TRBJ2-3, with TRBD2 matching over 7 bases. V was pared by 6 bases and J by 2 bases, with 8 bases of the junction left unmatched. The CDR3 is 15 residues long. Germline V gene data show CDR1 as MNHEY and CDR2 as SVGAGI. The CDR3 reads CASSPGTIDTDTQYF. In nucleotides, the CDR3 is TGTGCCAGCAGCCCCGGGACTATTGACACAGATACGCAGTATTTT.

V is TRBV5-1 and J is TRBJ2-3; 14 bases are a match to TRBD2. CDR3 length: 15 residues. Germline loops: CDR1 SGHRS, CDR2 YFSETQ. V was pared by 4 bases and J by 6 bases, with 4 bases of the junction left unmatched. The CDR3 here is CASSRLAGGQDTQYF. CDR3 nucleotide sequence: TGCGCCAGCAGCAGACTAGCGGGGGGGCAGGATACGCAGTATTTT.

This sequence joins TRBV2 and TRBJ1-4; D unresolved. Looked up from germline, CDR1 is SNHLY and CDR2 is FYNNEI. The CDR3 totals 15 residues. V gave up 4 bases and J gave up 10 bases, with 19 bases separating them. CDR3 sequence reads: CASSVVHVNSGKLFF. CDR3 bases: TGTGCCAGCAGTGTGGTGCACGTTAATAGTGGAAAACTGTTTTTT.

This chain's CDR3 is CASSQGGPFGAFF. CDR3 in DNA: TGTGCCAGCAGCCAAGGAGGCCCTTTTGGAGCTTTCTTT. The V and J genes are TRBV14 and TRBJ1-1; D gene unclear. The CDR3 consists of 13 residues. V was clipped by 1 base and J by 10 bases, with 13 bases between them. CDR1 is SGHDN, CDR2 FVKESK, per germline. The variable domain in full, completed from reference TRBV14 and TRBJ1-1, reads EAGVTQFPSHSVIEKGQTVTLRCDPISGHDNLYWYRRVMGKEIKFLLHFVKESKQDESGMPNNRFLAERTGGTYSTLKVQPAELEDSGVYFCASSQGGPFGAFFGQGTRLTVV.

The rearrangement links TRBV25-1 to TRBJ1-2; 10 bases line up with TRBD1. The V gene's germline CDR1 is MGHDK and CDR2 SYGVNS. The CDR3 extends over 16 amino acids. The V gene end was trimmed by 3 bases and the J gene end by 4 bases; junction bases not matched to a gene: 8. The CDR3 coding sequence is TGTGCCAGCAGTGATGTTGGGACAGGGGTGGTCTATGGCTACACCTTC. It translates to CASSDVGTGVVYGYTF.

The chain carries TRBV2 and TRBJ2-3; TRBD2 might be the D (5 bases). With 0 bases removed from V and 0 bases from J, the gap between germline ends came to 10 bases. The CDR3 totals 16 residues. Germline loops: CDR1 SNHLY, CDR2 FYNNEI. The CDR3 spells CASSEAQWTSTDTQYF. CDR3 nucleotides: TGTGCCAGCAGTGAAGCGCAGTGGACTAGCACAGATACGCAGTATTTT.

The chain links TRBV9 to TRBJ1-1; D ambiguous. Trimming removed 2 bases at V and 0 bases at J, with 5 bases between. Germline V gene sequence: CDR1 SGDLS, CDR2 YYNGEE. This CDR3 has 13 residues. The CDR3 bases are TGTGCCAGCAGCGTCTCCTTGAACACTGAAGCTTTCTTT. Amino acids: CASSVSLNTEAFF.

This rearrangement joins TRBV30 to TRBJ1-2, with D perhaps matching TRBD1 (5 bases). V shed 5 bases and J shed 8 bases, with 18 bases lying between them. There are 13 residues in the CDR3. Germline V gives CDR1 GTSNPN, CDR2 SVGIG (reference sequence). The DNA for the CDR3 is TGTGCCTGGGGAGGGACCCGGGGTCAGGGCTACACCTTC. This sequence encodes CAWGGTRGQGYTF. The variable domain in full, completed from reference TRBV30 and TRBJ1-2, reads SQTIHQWPATLVQPVGSPLSLECTVEGTSNPNLYWYRQAAGRGLQLLFYSVGIGQISSEVPQNLSASRPQDRQFILSSKKLLLSDSGFYLCAWGGTRGQGYTFGSGTRLTVV.

This chain links TRBV28 with TRBJ2-1; 7 bases match TRBD2. The J segment lost 2 bases and the V segment lost 10 bases, leaving 2 bases of the junction unmatched. CDR1 and CDR2 from the germline V gene are MDHEN and SYDVKM. The CDR3 spans 12 residues. The DNA of the CDR3 is TGTGCCACCACTAGCGCCTACAATGAGCAGTTCTTC. It specifies CATTSAYNEQFF.